The source of this T cell receptor beta chain is a study of blood T cell repertoires in COVID-19. The repertoire was sequenced with immunoSEQ multiplex PCR; TCRdb's copy has only in-frame clones and lacks some. The table lists 240,000 or so clones, almost 85% of them singletons. The count of this clone is one. The length of the CDR3 is 12 residues. Germline CDR1 is LNHNV and CDR2 is YYDKDF (reference sequence). Trimming shortened V by 8 bases and J by 6 bases, and 8 bases separated the two germline ends. The chain uses TRBV15 and TRBJ1-6; no definite D call. Source material: peripheral blood. The sequence came from a woman older than 75 with acute or convalescent COVID-19. The CDR3 reads CATRVSNSPLHF. For the CDR3, the DNA is TGTGCCACCCGTGTCTCTAATTCACCCCTCCACTTT.